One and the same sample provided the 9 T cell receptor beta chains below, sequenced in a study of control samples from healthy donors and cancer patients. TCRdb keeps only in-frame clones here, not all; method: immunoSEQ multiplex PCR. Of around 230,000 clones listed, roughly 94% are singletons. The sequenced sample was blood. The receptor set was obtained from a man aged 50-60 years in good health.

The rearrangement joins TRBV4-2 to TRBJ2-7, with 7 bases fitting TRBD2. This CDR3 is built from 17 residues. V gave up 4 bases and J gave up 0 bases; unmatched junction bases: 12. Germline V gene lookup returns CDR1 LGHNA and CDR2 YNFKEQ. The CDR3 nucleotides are TGTGCCAGCAGCCCCGTCCTGACGGGGGGTATCTCCTACGAGCAGTACTTC. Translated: CASSPVLTGGISYEQYF.

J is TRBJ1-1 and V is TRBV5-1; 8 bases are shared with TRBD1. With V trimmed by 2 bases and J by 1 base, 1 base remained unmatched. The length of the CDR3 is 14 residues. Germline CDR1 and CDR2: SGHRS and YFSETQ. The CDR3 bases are TGCGCCAGCAGCTTCGGGACAGGGAACACTGAAGCTTTCTTT. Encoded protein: CASSFGTGNTEAFF.

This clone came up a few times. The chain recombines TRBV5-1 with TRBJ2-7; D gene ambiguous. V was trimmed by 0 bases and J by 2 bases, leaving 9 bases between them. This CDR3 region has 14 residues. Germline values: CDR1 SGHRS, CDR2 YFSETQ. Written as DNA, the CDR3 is TGCGCCAGCAGCTTGGCGCCAGGCCCCTACGAGCAGTACGTC. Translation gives CASSLAPGPYEQYV.

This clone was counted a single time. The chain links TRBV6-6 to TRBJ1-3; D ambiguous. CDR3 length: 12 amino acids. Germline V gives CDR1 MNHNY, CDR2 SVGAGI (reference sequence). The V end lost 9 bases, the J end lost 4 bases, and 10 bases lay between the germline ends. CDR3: CASGLVGNTIYF. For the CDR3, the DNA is TGTGCCAGTGGGCTTGTCGGAAACACCATATATTTT.

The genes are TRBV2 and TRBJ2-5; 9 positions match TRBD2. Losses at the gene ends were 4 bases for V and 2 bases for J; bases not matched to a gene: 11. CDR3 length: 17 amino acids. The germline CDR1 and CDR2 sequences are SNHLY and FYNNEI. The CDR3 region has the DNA TGTGCCAGCAGTGTTAAACCGAGGCTAGCGGGACAAGAGACCCAGTACTTC. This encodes CASSVKPRLAGQETQYF.

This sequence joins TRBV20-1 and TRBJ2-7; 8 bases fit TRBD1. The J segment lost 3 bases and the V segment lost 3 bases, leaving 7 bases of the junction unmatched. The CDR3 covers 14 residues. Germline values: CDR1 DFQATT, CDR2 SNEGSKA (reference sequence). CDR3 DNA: TGCAGTGCTAGTTCAGGGGGCGGTCACTACGAGCAGTACGTC. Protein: CSASSGGGHYEQYV.

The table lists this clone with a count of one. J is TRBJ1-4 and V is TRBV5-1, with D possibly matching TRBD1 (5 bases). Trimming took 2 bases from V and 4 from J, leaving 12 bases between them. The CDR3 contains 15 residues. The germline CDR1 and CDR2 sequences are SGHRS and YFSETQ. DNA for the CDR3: TGCGCCAGCAGCTTTAGCAGGGAGAGTAATGAAAAACTGTTTTTT. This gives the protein CASSFSRESNEKLFF.

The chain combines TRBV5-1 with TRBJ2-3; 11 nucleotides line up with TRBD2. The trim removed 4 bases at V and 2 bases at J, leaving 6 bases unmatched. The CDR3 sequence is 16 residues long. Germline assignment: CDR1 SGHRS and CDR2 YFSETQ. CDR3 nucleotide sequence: TGCGCCAGCAGCACCAGACTAGCGGGATTCACAGATACGCAGTATTTT. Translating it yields CASSTRLAGFTDTQYF.

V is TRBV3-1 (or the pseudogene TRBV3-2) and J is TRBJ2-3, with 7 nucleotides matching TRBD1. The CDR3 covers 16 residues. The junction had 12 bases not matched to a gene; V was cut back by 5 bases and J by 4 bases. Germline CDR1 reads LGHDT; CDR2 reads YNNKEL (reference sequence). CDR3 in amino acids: CASSSTVRGSSDTQYF. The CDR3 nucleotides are TGTGCCAGCAGCTCGACCGTCAGGGGGTCCTCAGATACGCAGTATTTT.